This T cell receptor beta chain was obtained from a study of shared clonotypes between healthy human individuals. The CDR3 contains 14 residues. The V gene end was trimmed by 8 bases and the J gene end by 3 bases; junction bases not matched to a gene: 4. CDR1 is MNHNY, CDR2 SVGAGI, per germline (reference sequence). For sorted subsets, approximately 0.2 ug DNA per replicate equaled around 30,000 T cell genomes. The repertoire was sequenced with immunoSEQ multiplex PCR; TCRdb's copy has only in-frame clones and lacks some. This table has around 2,000,000 clones, about 95% appearing once. Note on this clone: Its antigen is undetermined.

Findings and limits, study-wide: Though the depth was large, rarefaction showed that sorted-subset sequencing was incomplete.

CD45RO negativity and positive selection for CCR7 defined naive CD8 cells, a population that excluded terminally differentiated effector memory CD45RA+ cells. V and J are TRBV6-6 and TRBJ2-3; 11 positions agree with TRBD2. This TCR was recovered from a man aged 18 to 29 in good health. Sequences were obtained from naive CD8+ T cells sorted from blood. The DNA for the CDR3 is TGTGCCAGCGTCCTAGCGGGAGGTACAGATACGCAGTATTTT. Its translation is CASVLAGGTDTQYF.